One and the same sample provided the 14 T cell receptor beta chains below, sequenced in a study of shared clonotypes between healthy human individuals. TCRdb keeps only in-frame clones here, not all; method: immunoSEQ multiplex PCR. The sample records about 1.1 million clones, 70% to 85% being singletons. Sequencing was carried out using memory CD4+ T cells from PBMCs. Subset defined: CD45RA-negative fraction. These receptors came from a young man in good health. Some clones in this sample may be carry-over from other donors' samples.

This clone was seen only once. This CDR3 reads CASRGTNSPLHF. CDR3 sequence (DNA): TGTGCCAGCAGAGGGACGAATTCACCCCTCCACTTT. The rearrangement links TRBV6-5 to TRBJ1-6, with D perhaps matching TRBD1 (5 bases). In germline, CDR1 is MNHEY, CDR2 SVGAGI. The CDR3 sequence is 12 residues long. With 6 bases removed from V and 7 bases from J, the gap between germline ends came to 7 bases.

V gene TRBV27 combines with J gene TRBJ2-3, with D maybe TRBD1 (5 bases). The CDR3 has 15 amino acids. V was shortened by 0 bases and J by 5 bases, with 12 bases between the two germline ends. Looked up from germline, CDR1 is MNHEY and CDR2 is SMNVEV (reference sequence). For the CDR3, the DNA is TGTGCCAGCAGTTTATCTCGCCCAGGGCAAGATACGCAGTATTTT. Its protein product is CASSLSRPGQDTQYF.

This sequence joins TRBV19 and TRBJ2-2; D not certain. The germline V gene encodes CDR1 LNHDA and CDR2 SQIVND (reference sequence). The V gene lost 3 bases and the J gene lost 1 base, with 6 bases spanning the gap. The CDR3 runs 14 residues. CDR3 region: CASSIRQNTGELFF. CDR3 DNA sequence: TGTGCCAGTAGTATTCGACAGAACACCGGGGAGCTGTTTTTT.

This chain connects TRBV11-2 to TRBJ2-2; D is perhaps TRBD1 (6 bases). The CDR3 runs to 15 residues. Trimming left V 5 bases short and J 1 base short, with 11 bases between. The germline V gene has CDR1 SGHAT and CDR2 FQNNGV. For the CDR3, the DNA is TGTGCCAGCAGCGAAATACAGGGGAACACCGGGGAGCTGTTTTTT. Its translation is CASSEIQGNTGELFF.

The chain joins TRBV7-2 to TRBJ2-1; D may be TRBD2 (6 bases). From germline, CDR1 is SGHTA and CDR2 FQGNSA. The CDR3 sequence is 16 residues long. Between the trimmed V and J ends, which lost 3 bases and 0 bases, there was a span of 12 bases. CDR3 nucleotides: TGTGCCAGCAGCTTTAGACGGGACTTCTCCTACAATGAGCAGTTCTTC. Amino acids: CASSFRRDFSYNEQFF.

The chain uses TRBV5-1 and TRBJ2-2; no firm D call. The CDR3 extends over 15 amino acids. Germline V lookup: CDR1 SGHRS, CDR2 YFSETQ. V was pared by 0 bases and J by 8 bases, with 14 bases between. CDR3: CASSLVQPVSGELFF. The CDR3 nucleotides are TGCGCCAGCAGCTTGGTGCAGCCCGTGTCGGGGGAGCTGTTTTTT.

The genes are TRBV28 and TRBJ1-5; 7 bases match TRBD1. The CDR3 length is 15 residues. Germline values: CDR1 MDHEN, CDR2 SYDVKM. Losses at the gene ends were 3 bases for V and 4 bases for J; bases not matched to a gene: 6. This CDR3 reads CASSLGGTDNQPQHF. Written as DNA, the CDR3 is TGTGCCAGCAGTTTGGGCGGGACAGATAATCAGCCCCAGCATTTT.

CDR3 protein: CASSEDLTDTQYF. The CDR3 bases are TGTGCCAGCAGTGAAGATCTGACAGATACGCAGTATTTT. This chain joins TRBV2 and TRBJ2-3; D unclear. The CDR3 extends over 13 amino acids. Germline V gene sequence: CDR1 SNHLY, CDR2 FYNNEI. V lost 1 base to trimming and J lost 3 bases, with 5 bases between them.

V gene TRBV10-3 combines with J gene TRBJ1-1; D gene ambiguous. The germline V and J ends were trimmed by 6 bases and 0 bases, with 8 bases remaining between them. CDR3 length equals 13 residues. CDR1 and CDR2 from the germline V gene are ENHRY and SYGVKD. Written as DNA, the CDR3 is TGTGCCATCAGGGGGAGCATGAACACTGAAGCTTTCTTT. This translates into CAIRGSMNTEAFF.

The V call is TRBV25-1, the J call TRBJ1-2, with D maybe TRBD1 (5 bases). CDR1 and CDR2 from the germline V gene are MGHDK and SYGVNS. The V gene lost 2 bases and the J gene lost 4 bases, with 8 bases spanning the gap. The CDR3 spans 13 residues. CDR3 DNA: TGTGCCAGCAGTGAAGGGGCAGGCTATGGCTACACCTTC. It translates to CASSEGAGYGYTF.

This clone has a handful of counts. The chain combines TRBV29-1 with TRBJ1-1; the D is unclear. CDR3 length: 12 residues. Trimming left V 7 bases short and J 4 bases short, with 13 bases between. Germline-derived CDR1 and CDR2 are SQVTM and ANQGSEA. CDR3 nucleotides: TGCAGCGCACACTCTCGGGGCACTGAAGCTTTCTTT. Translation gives CSAHSRGTEAFF. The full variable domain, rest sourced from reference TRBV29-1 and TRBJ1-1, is SAVISQKPSRDICQRGTSLTIQCQVDSQVTMMFWYRQQPGQSLTLIATANQGSEATYESGFVIDKFPISRPNLTFSTLTVSNMSPEDSSIYLCSAHSRGTEAFFGQGTRLTVV.

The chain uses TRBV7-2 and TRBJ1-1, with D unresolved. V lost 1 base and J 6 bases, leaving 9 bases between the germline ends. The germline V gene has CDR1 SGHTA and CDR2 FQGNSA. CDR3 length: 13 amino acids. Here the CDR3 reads CASSLEARSEAFF. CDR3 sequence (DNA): TGTGCCAGCAGCTTAGAGGCAAGGTCTGAAGCTTTCTTT.

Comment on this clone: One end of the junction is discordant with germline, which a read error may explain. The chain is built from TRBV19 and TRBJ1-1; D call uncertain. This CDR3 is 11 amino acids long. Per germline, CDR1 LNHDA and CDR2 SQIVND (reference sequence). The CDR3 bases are TGCCCCCGGCCTGGGGACACTGAAGCTTTCTTT. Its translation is CPRPGDTEAFF.

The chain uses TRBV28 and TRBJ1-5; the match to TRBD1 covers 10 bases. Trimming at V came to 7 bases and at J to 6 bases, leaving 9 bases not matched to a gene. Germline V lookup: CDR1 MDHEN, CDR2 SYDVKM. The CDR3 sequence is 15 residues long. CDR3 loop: CASTMTGGVFQPQHF. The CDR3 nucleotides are TGTGCCAGCACCATGACAGGGGGCGTTTTTCAGCCCCAGCATTTT. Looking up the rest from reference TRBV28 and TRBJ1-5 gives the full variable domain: DVKVTQSSRYLVKRTGEKVFLECVQDMDHENMFWYRQDPGLGLRLIYFSYDVKMKEKGDIPEGYSVSREKKERFSLILESASTNQTSMYLCASTMTGGVFQPQHFGDGTRLSIL.